This passage covers 27 T cell receptor beta chains from one sample sequenced in a study of shared clonotypes between healthy human individuals. Data came from immunoSEQ multiplex PCR; TCRdb stores just in-frame clones and leaves some out. This sample has 950,000 to 1,300,000 clones, with under 80% found just once. Sequencing was done on a sample of memory CD4+ T cells sorted from blood. Regarding subset: CD45RA-negative fraction. These receptor sequences come from a man younger than 35 in good health.

The J gene is TRBJ2-3, the V gene TRBV4-3, with D unresolved. CDR1 LGHNA and CDR2 YSLEER come from the germline V gene. The CDR3 totals 16 residues. Trimming removed 3 bases from V and 5 bases from J, with 18 bases in between. The CDR3 DNA is TGCGCCAGCAGCCAGTGGGGATCGGTCGATGGAGATACGCAGTATTTT. Protein product: CASSQWGSVDGDTQYF.

A few counts support this clone. The chain has TRBV25-1 and TRBJ2-7, with D possibly being TRBD1 (6 bases). The V and J ends lost 6 bases and 1 base respectively, with 16 bases between them. The CDR3 is 15 residues long. Germline CDR1 is MGHDK and CDR2 is SYGVNS. The CDR3 spells CASSKTGPTSYEQYF. DNA of the CDR3: TGTGCCAGCAGCAAGACAGGTCCGACTTCCTACGAGCAGTACTTC.

This clone was counted between two and nine times. The chain employs TRBV29-1 and TRBJ2-7, with 11 bases identical to TRBD1. V lost 8 bases and J lost 5; bases outside the gene matches: 11. CDR1 and CDR2 (germline): SQVTM, ANQGSEA. The CDR3 spans 14 residues. The CDR3, as DNA: TGCAGCATTAAAAAACAGGGACAGGGGGACGAGCAGTACTTC. This codes for CSIKKQGQGDEQYF.

The chain has TRBV7-9 and TRBJ2-7; 7 bases map to TRBD1. V lost 4 bases and J lost 2; bases outside the gene matches: 11. Germline V CDR1 and CDR2: SEHNR, FQNEAQ (reference sequence). This CDR3 is 16 amino acids long. The CDR3 DNA follows: TGTGCCAGCAGCTCCCAGGGGGTTGGCCTCACCTACGAGCAGTACTTC. Translated: CASSSQGVGLTYEQYF.

The V gene is TRBV6-1, the J gene TRBJ2-5; D might be TRBD1 or TRBD2, each matching 7 bases. Near its end, the DNA agrees better with TRBJ2-7, so the J call may be wrong. The CDR3 is 16 residues long. The germline V gene encodes CDR1 MNHNS and CDR2 SASEGT. The CDR3 region is CASSEAGGGGSYEQYF. The CDR3 DNA follows: TGTGCCAGCAGTGAAGCGGGAGGGGGCGGTTCCTACGAGCAGTACTTC.

This clone was counted only a few times. Other DNA sequences within the sample encode an identical CDR3. The V and J genes are TRBV5-1 and TRBJ2-7; possibly TRBD1 for D (6 bases). Looked up from germline, CDR1 is SGHRS and CDR2 is YFSETQ. This CDR3 spans 14 amino acids. Deletions cut 4 bases from V and 3 bases from J, with 14 bases between. Written as DNA, the CDR3 is TGCGCCAGCAGCCTTAGCAGGGGAGACTACGAGCAGTACTTC. Amino acids: CASSLSRGDYEQYF. The whole variable domain, remainder taken from reference TRBV5-1 and TRBJ2-7, is KAGVTQTPRYLIKTRGQQVTLSCSPISGHRSVSWYQQTPGQGLQFLFEYFSETQRNKGNFPGRFSGRQFSNSRSEMNVSTLELGDSALYLCASSLSRGDYEQYFGPGTRLTVT.

The chain uses TRBV29-1 and TRBJ2-7; D might be TRBD1 (7 bases). Trimming cost V 1 base and J 2 bases, with 21 bases left between them. The CDR3 sequence is 17 residues long. Per germline, CDR1 SQVTM and CDR2 ANQGSEA. The CDR3 is CSVEVPDGGGRTYEQYF. DNA of the CDR3: TGCAGCGTTGAAGTCCCCGACGGAGGGGGCCGTACCTACGAGCAGTACTTC.

A note on this clone: This sample also contains other DNA sequences that code for the same CDR3. The chain links TRBV20-1 to TRBJ2-2; a weak D match, TRBD1 (6 bases). The CDR3 covers 11 residues. The germline gives CDR1 DFQATT, CDR2 SNEGSKA (reference sequence). The germline V and J ends were trimmed by 3 bases and 8 bases, with 7 bases remaining between them. The CDR3 region is CSARGAGELFF. The DNA for the CDR3 is TGCAGTGCTAGGGGGGCTGGGGAGCTGTTTTTT.

The chain employs TRBV6-8 and TRBJ2-7; 7 positions match TRBD2. Germline V gene data show CDR1 as MNHGY and CDR2 as SAAAGT. CDR3 length: 14 residues. The J segment lost 6 bases and the V segment lost 2 bases, leaving 7 bases of the junction unmatched. DNA for the CDR3: TGTGCCAGCAGTTACAGGGAGGGTTACGGCGAGCAGTACTTC. Protein: CASSYREGYGEQYF.

The chain carries TRBV18 and TRBJ2-3, with D maybe TRBD2 (5 bases). The V gene's germline CDR1 is KGHSH and CDR2 LQKENI. The CDR3 extends over 14 amino acids. Trimming shortened V by 0 bases and J by 9 bases, and 13 bases separated the two germline ends. The CDR3 loop reads CASSPPTREGTQYF. The CDR3 region has the DNA TGTGCCAGCTCACCACCGACACGCGAGGGAACGCAGTATTTT.

This chain connects TRBV9 to TRBJ2-5, with D tentatively TRBD2 (6 bases). The ends were cut back, 1 base at V and 4 bases at J, with 17 bases in the middle. The CDR3 length is 16 residues. Looked up from germline, CDR1 is SGDLS and CDR2 is YYNGEE. CDR3 bases: TGTGCCAGCAGCGTATCCGGGGTGTACGGGGGAGAGACCCAGTACTTC. This sequence encodes CASSVSGVYGGETQYF.

V gene TRBV10-2 combines with J gene TRBJ2-7; D possibly matches TRBD1 or TRBD2 (5 bases each). Germline V lookup: CDR1 WSHSY, CDR2 SAAADI. The CDR3 is made up of 13 amino acids. Trimming removed 11 bases at V and 4 bases at J, with 18 bases between. The CDR3 sequence: CAVQSGPTYEQYF. CDR3 sequence (DNA): TGCGCCGTGCAGTCGGGACCAACTTACGAGCAGTACTTC.

This chain connects TRBV7-9 to TRBJ2-3, with 8 bases that match TRBD2. CDR1 is SEHNR and CDR2 is FQNEAQ in the germline V gene (reference sequence). The CDR3 has 19 residues. Trimming took 4 bases from V and 0 from J; bases not matched to a gene: 15. The CDR3 is CASSSPGGSGGLSTDTQYF. In DNA form, the CDR3 reads TGTGCCAGCAGCTCGCCGGGGGGCAGCGGGGGTCTTAGCACAGATACGCAGTATTTT. The whole variable domain, remainder taken from reference TRBV7-9 and TRBJ2-3, is DTGVSQNPRHKITKRGQNVTFRCDPISEHNRLYWYRQTLGQGPEFLTYFQNEAQLEKSRLLSDRFSAERPKGSFSTLEIQRTEQGDSAMYLCASSSPGGSGGLSTDTQYFGPGTRLTVL.

The gene calls are TRBV6-6 and TRBJ2-7, with D uncertain. The CDR3 totals 16 residues. The V end lost 0 bases, the J end lost 6 bases, and 18 bases lay between the germline ends. Germline CDR1 MNHNY, CDR2 SVGAGI (reference sequence). The DNA for the CDR3 is TGTGCCAGCAGTTACTCGAGAGACACGGCCTATGGCGAGCAGTACTTC. Its translation: CASSYSRDTAYGEQYF.

V usage is TRBV27 and J usage is TRBJ1-1, with TRBD1 matching over 9 bases. V lost 3 bases, J lost 5 bases, and 7 bases stayed unmatched. This CDR3 contains 15 residues. CDR1 MNHEY and CDR2 SMNVEV come from the germline V gene (reference sequence). The CDR3 spells CASSLLQGARTEAFF. In DNA form, the CDR3 reads TGTGCCAGCAGTTTGTTACAGGGGGCGCGAACTGAAGCTTTCTTT.

The chain carries TRBV6-5 and TRBJ2-1; D remains ambiguous. Germline loops: CDR1 MNHEY, CDR2 SVGAGI. CDR3 size: 12 residues. With 2 bases removed from V and 3 bases from J, the gap between germline ends came to 2 bases. The CDR3 nucleotides read TGTGCCAGCAGTTACGGCTACAATGAGCAGTTCTTC. This encodes CASSYGYNEQFF.

The chain uses TRBV25-1 and TRBJ1-4; TRBD1 is a possible D gene (5 bases). Trimming removed 2 bases from V and 9 bases from J, with 16 bases in between. Germline CDR1 is MGHDK and CDR2 is SYGVNS. This CDR3 comprises 15 residues. In nucleotides, the CDR3 is TGTGCCAGCAGTGAAGTCGACAGCTCGCTCAAAAAACTGTTTTTT. Translation gives CASSEVDSSLKKLFF.

The chain has TRBV5-1 and TRBJ2-5, with D unclear. V dropped 4 bases and J dropped 1 base, with 8 bases sitting between them. CDR3 length: 13 amino acids. The germline gives CDR1 SGHRS, CDR2 YFSETQ. The CDR3 loop reads CASSTSSQETQYF. The CDR3 DNA reads TGCGCCAGCAGCACGAGTTCCCAAGAGACCCAGTACTTC.

The gene calls are TRBV4-1 and TRBJ2-1; 8 nucleotides line up with TRBD2. The CDR3 runs to 14 residues. The germline V gene encodes CDR1 MGHRA and CDR2 YSYEKL. Germline trimming cut 3 bases from V and 9 bases from J; bases unmatched to any gene: 7. The CDR3 coding sequence is TGCGCCAGCAGCCACCCTGTTAGCGGGGTTGAGCAGTTCTTC. Encoded protein: CASSHPVSGVEQFF.

The genes are TRBV4-1 and TRBJ1-6; D unresolved. CDR3 length: 13 amino acids. The ends were cut back, 0 bases at V and 11 bases at J, with 8 bases in the middle. Per germline, CDR1 MGHRA and CDR2 YSYEKL. This chain's CDR3 is CASSQDPEAPLHF. The CDR3 DNA follows: TGCGCCAGCAGCCAAGATCCAGAGGCACCCCTCCACTTT.

The chain combines TRBV18 with TRBJ1-5; D gene uncertain. From germline, CDR1 is KGHSH and CDR2 LQKENI. The V end lost 1 base, the J end lost 5 bases, and 9 bases lay between the germline ends. This CDR3 has 14 amino acids. The chain's CDR3 is CASSPQTRDQPQHF. The CDR3 DNA sequence: TGTGCCAGCTCACCACAGACACGCGATCAGCCCCAGCATTTT.

J is TRBJ2-7 and V is TRBV7-9; 14 bases are shared with TRBD2. CDR3 length: 15 amino acids. The V gene's germline CDR1 is SEHNR and CDR2 FQNEAQ (reference sequence). J gave up 3 bases and V 5 bases, and 3 bases lay outside the gene matches. CDR3: CASSGGTSGSYEQYF. As DNA, the CDR3 is TGTGCCAGCAGCGGCGGGACTAGCGGGAGCTACGAGCAGTACTTC.

The chain has TRBV4-3 and TRBJ2-3; D is ambiguous. CDR1 LGHNA and CDR2 YSLEER come from the germline V gene. CDR3 length: 16 residues. Trimming cost V 0 bases and J 2 bases, with 12 bases left between them. The chain's CDR3 is CASSQDPGRYTDTQYF. The CDR3 bases are TGCGCCAGCAGCCAAGATCCAGGCAGGTACACAGATACGCAGTATTTT.

This chain joins TRBV7-9 and TRBJ1-2; 11 bases map to TRBD1. This CDR3 spans 14 amino acids. V dropped 8 bases and J dropped 4; count of bases not matched to a gene: 6. CDR1 is SEHNR and CDR2 is FQNEAQ in the germline V gene (reference sequence). The CDR3 here is CASQRDRGTYGYTF. CDR3 nucleotide sequence: TGTGCCAGCCAGAGGGACAGGGGGACCTATGGCTACACCTTC.

CDR3 DNA sequence: TGTGCCACCGCGACGGGACAGTCCTACAATGAGCAGTTCTTC. This sequence encodes CATATGQSYNEQFF. The rearrangement links TRBV10-3 to TRBJ2-1, with 7 nucleotides matching TRBD1. The V segment lost 10 bases and the J segment 1 base; nucleotides outside the gene matches: 7. This CDR3 contains 14 residues. Germline loops: CDR1 ENHRY, CDR2 SYGVKD.

This clone was seen more than once but under ten times. The sample contains more than one DNA sequence encoding this CDR3. The chain is built from TRBV19 and TRBJ1-5; a possible D gene is TRBD1 (5 bases). The CDR3 is 16 residues long. The V gene lost 0 bases and the J gene lost 1 base, with 10 bases spanning the gap. Germline lookup yields CDR1 LNHDA and CDR2 SQIVND (reference sequence). CDR3 DNA sequence: TGTGCCAGTAGTATAGAGGGACGGTGGAGCAATCAGCCCCAGCATTTT. It encodes CASSIEGRWSNQPQHF.

DNA for the CDR3: TGTGCTAGTGCAAGGGTCCAGCCCAATGAGCAGTTCTTC. This encodes CASARVQPNEQFF. The chain combines TRBV12-5 with TRBJ2-1; D remains unclear. V was trimmed by 7 bases and J by 6 bases, leaving 13 bases between them. Germline loops: CDR1 LGHNT, CDR2 FRNRAP. This CDR3 region has 13 residues.